The sequence of this T cell receptor (beta chain) was determined in a study of blood T cell repertoires in COVID-19. Per the original data handling: Reference gene primers were amplified, and this amplification served to estimate nucleated cell counts. Clones were read by immunoSEQ multiplex PCR, and TCRdb kept only the in-frame ones, dropping some. D and trimming come from the DNA, and the V and J calls and clone size come from that table. There are about 130,000 clones in the sample; 85% to 90% occur only once, and approximately 30% lies in the top ten. Per germline, CDR1 SEHNR and CDR2 FQNEAQ (reference sequence). Trimming removed 5 bases from V and 2 bases from J; junction bases left unmatched: 7. The CDR3 has 15 amino acids.

This TCR was recovered from a woman at least 80 years old with acute or convalescent COVID-19. Sequenced input: peripheral blood. This chain connects TRBV7-9 to TRBJ1-1; 8 bases are a match to TRBD1. CDR3 region: CASSIRQGPNTEAFF. CDR3 in DNA: TGTGCCAGCAGCATAAGACAGGGGCCTAACACTGAAGCTTTCTTT. The full variable domain, in which reference TRBV7-9 and TRBJ1-1 provide the parts outside the CDR3, is DTGVSQNPRHKITKRGQNVTFRCDPISEHNRLYWYRQTLGQGPEFLTYFQNEAQLEKSRLLSDRFSAERPKGSFSTLEIQRTEQGDSAMYLCASSIRQGPNTEAFFGQGTRLTVV.